This is a list of T cell receptor beta chains from one sample in a study of breast tumors, draining lymph nodes, adjacent tissues. MiXCR, applied by TCRdb to the multiplex PCR reads, yields one record per CDR3 protein. The sample carries about 89,000 distinct CDR3 sequences, roughly 28% recorded once. The sequencing input was axillary lymph node tissue. Receptors were obtained from a female donor with breast cancer. Some clones in this sample may be carry-over from other donors' samples. CDR3s include the opening cysteine and the closing phenylalanine or tryptophan. The D gene is left open where the match is weak. Clone sizes are given selectively: once, few, many, or a class where the clone is expanded.

>many|.|TRBV4-3|TRBJ2-6
CASSQGGRTDSGANVLTF
TGCGCCAGCAGCCAGGGGGGTCGGACAGACTCTGGGGCCAACGTCCTGACTTTC
>many|.|TRBV5-8|TRBJ1-5
CASSLGENQPQHF
TGTGCCAGCAGCTTAGGTGAGAATCAGCCCCAGCATTTT
>many|TRBD2|TRBV4-2|TRBJ2-7
CASSQLTGTSGVYEQYF
TGTGCCAGCAGCCAACTGACCGGGACTAGCGGGGTCTACGAGCAGTACTTC
>.|.|TRBV6-4|TRBJ2-5
CASSHSRTVQGTQYF
TGTGCCAGCAGTCACTCGAGGACTGTGCAAGGGACCCAGTACTTC
>.|.|TRBV10-3|TRBJ1-2
CAISESKNGANYDYTF
TGTGCCATCAGTGAGTCAAAGAATGGGGCTAACTATGACTACACCTTC
>few|.|TRBV20-1|TRBJ2-7
CSARPLYEQYF
TGCAGTGCTAGACCATTGTACGAGCAGTACTTC
>.|TRBD1|TRBV15|TRBJ2-7
CATSSLSPGQGGYEQYF
TGTGCCACCAGCAGCTTATCACCGGGACAGGGAGGCTACGAGCAGTACTTC
>many|.|TRBV27|TRBJ2-1
CASSLWGEQFF
TGTGCCAGCAGTTTATGGGGTGAGCAGTTCTTC
>.|TRBD2|TRBV7-6|TRBJ2-7
CASGEGPGGSYEQYF
TGTGCCAGCGGCGAGGGCCCGGGAGGGAGCTACGAGCAGTACTTC
>.|.|TRBV6-1|TRBJ1-1
CASSALRGNTGAFF
TGTGCCAGCAGTGCTCTGCGGGGGAACACTGGAGCTTTCTTT
>once|.|TRBV5-6|TRBJ1-6
CASSQSGTQSPLHF
TGTGCCAGCAGCCAATCCGGGACTCAATCACCCCTCCACTTT
>many|TRBD1|TRBV2|TRBJ1-6
CASRQGAGSPLHF
TGTGCCAGCAGACAGGGGGCAGGTTCACCCCTCCACTTT
>.|.|TRBV7-3|TRBJ1-3
CASSLDTPGNTIYF
TGTGCCAGCAGCCTTGACACCCCTGGAAACACCATATATTTT
>many|TRBD1|TRBV30|TRBJ1-5
CAWSQGTGNQPQHF
TGTGCCTGGAGTCAAGGGACAGGCAATCAGCCCCAGCATTTT
>.|.|TRBV12-3/TRBV12-4|TRBJ1-4
CASRVSTNEELFF
TGTGCCAGCAGGGTGTCGACTAATGAAGAACTGTTTTTT
>many|.|TRBV27|TRBJ2-7
CASSQNVGYYEQYF
TGTGCCAGCAGCCAGAACGTGGGTTACTACGAGCAGTACTTC
>.|TRBD1|TRBV12-3/TRBV12-4|TRBJ2-2
CASYTSGGGELSF
TGTGCCAGCTATACCTCAGGGGGCGGGGAGCTGTCTTTT
>many|TRBD2|TRBV9|TRBJ2-3
CASTPGGGNTDTQYF
TGTGCCAGCACCCCCGGGGGGGGGAACACAGATACGCAGTATTTT
>once|TRBD1|TRBV4-3|TRBJ2-5
CASSPGQGGAETQYF
TGCGCCAGCAGCCCCGGACAGGGCGGGGCAGAGACCCAGTACTTC
>many|.|TRBV5-1|TRBJ2-1
CASSRTGNEQFF
TGCGCCAGCAGCAGGACGGGAAATGAGCAGTTCTTC
>many|.|TRBV6-1|TRBJ1-6
CASSEAGDLTTLHF
TGTGCCAGCAGTGAAGCGGGGGACCTTACCACCCTCCACTTT
>.|TRBD1|TRBV2|TRBJ1-4
CASSGTGYEKLFF
TGTGCCAGCAGCGGGACAGGGTATGAAAAACTGTTTTTT
>many|.|TRBV20-1|TRBJ1-5
CSASRGWGQHF
TGCAGTGCTAGTCGGGGTTGGGGCCAGCATTTT
>many|.|TRBV10-3|TRBJ2-1
CAISDSVGGHEQFF
TGTGCCATCAGTGACTCCGTTGGGGGCCATGAGCAGTTCTTC
>many|TRBD1|TRBV18|TRBJ2-2
CASSLSTGGLTGELFF
TGTGCCAGCTCCCTTTCGACAGGGGGCTTGACCGGGGAGCTGTTTTTT
>many|TRBD2|TRBV28|TRBJ2-1
CASSSYTQLGTSGSGYLF
TGTGCCAGCAGTTCTTATACTCAACTAGGGACTAGCGGGAGTGGGTATCTCTTC
>.|.|TRBV2|TRBJ2-1
CASRVEPIPYNEQFF
TGTGCCAGCAGAGTGGAGCCAATACCCTACAATGAGCAGTTCTTC
>many|.|TRBV2|TRBJ2-6
CASRNHAGPSGANVLTF
TGTGCCAGCAGGAATCACGCAGGGCCCTCTGGGGCCAACGTCCTGACTTTC
>once|TRBD1|TRBV7-9|TRBJ1-2
CASSALGGQGSNGYTF
TGTGCCAGCAGCGCTTTAGGGGGACAGGGCAGCAATGGCTACACCTTC
>.|.|TRBV4-1|TRBJ2-1
CASSHRLSYNEQFF
TGCGCCAGCAGCCATAGACTCTCCTACAATGAGCAGTTCTTC
>many|.|TRBV4-3|TRBJ2-5
CASSQELQGGETQYF
TGCGCCAGCAGCCAAGAGTTGCAGGGGGGCGAGACCCAGTACTTC
>many|.|TRBV20-1|TRBJ2-5
CSAIKQGPVSDYQETQYF
TGCAGTGCTATCAAACAGGGCCCCGTCTCGGACTACCAAGAGACCCAGTACTTC
>.|TRBD1|TRBV19|TRBJ2-5
CASSIWGQAQETQYF
TGTGCCAGTAGTATATGGGGACAGGCCCAAGAGACCCAGTACTTC
>.|TRBD1|TRBV19|TRBJ1-6
CASSIGTGEWPPLHF
TGTGCCAGTAGTATTGGGACAGGGGAATGGCCACCCCTCCACTTT
>many|.|TRBV4-3|TRBJ1-6
CASSQSGSQSPLHF
TGCGCCAGCAGCCAATCCGGGAGTCAATCACCCCTCCACTTT
>many|TRBD2|TRBV6-2/TRBV6-3|TRBJ2-1
CASSYPEIAGGPNEQFF
TGTGCCAGCAGTTACCCTGAAATAGCGGGAGGGCCCAATGAGCAGTTCTTC
>many|.|TRBV6-1|TRBJ2-1
CASCQGSYNEQFF
TGTGCCAGCTGTCAGGGGAGCTACAATGAGCAGTTCTTC
>few|.|TRBV12-3/TRBV12-4|TRBJ2-1
CASSSGQRQHNEQFF
TGTGCCAGCAGTTCGGGCCAGCGTCAACACAATGAGCAGTTCTTC
>many|.|TRBV5-1|TRBJ2-5
CASSLFSGETQYF
TGCGCCAGCAGCTTGTTTTCCGGGGAGACCCAGTACTTC
>.|TRBD1|TRBV12-3/TRBV12-4|TRBJ1-6
CASSLYRDRESFGSPLHF
TGTGCCAGCAGTTTATACCGGGACAGGGAGTCATTTGGTTCACCCCTCCACTTT
>many|TRBD1|TRBV20-1|TRBJ2-1
CSARRGQGSYNEQFF
TGCAGTGCTAGGAGGGGACAGGGCTCCTACAATGAGCAGTTCTTC
>many|TRBD2|TRBV20-1|TRBJ2-1
CSARPGAGGINEQFF
TGCAGTGCTAGGCCTGGAGCGGGAGGAATAAATGAGCAGTTCTTC
>many|TRBD2|TRBV29-1|TRBJ2-7
CSVVSTAGYEQYF
TGCAGCGTTGTCTCCACAGCGGGATATGAGCAGTACTTC
>many|.|TRBV28|TRBJ2-7
CASSLIPGHREQYF
TGTGCCAGCAGTTTGATCCCGGGCCACCGCGAGCAGTACTTC
>many|.|TRBV4-2|TRBJ2-2
CASSQNTGQNTGELFF
TGTGCCAGCAGCCAAAATACAGGGCAGAACACCGGGGAGCTGTTTTTT
>many|TRBD1|TRBV20-1|TRBJ1-1
CSARVPRDRVAEAFF
TGCAGTGCTAGAGTCCCCCGGGACAGGGTGGCTGAAGCTTTCTTT
>.|.|TRBV7-8|TRBJ1-4
CAGSLQGKATNEKLYF
TGTGCCGGCAGCTTGCAGGGCAAGGCAACTAATGAAAAACTGTATTTT
>many|.|TRBV7-9|TRBJ1-2
CASSRLRDGYTF
TGTGCCAGCAGCCGACTAAGGGATGGCTACACCTTC
>many|TRBD2|TRBV6-2/TRBV6-3|TRBJ2-3
CASSGVLTSGSPTDTQYF
TGTGCCAGCAGTGGAGTTTTGACTAGCGGGAGCCCCACAGATACGCAGTATTTT
>.|TRBD2|TRBV5-4|TRBJ2-1
CASSGVGRAYNEQFF
TGTGCCAGCTCTGGAGTGGGGAGGGCCTACAATGAGCAGTTCTTC
>many|.|TRBV11-3|TRBJ1-4
CASSLTGNEKLFF
TGTGCCAGCAGCTTAACTGGTAATGAAAAACTGTTTTTT
>many|.|TRBV7-9|TRBJ2-2
CASSVDFVTGELFF
TGTGCCAGCAGCGTAGATTTCGTTACCGGGGAGCTGTTTTTT
>many|.|TRBV20-1|TRBJ2-2
CSARRRLSGTEHTGELFF
TGCAGTGCTCGGAGGCGTCTAAGCGGTACGGAGCACACCGGGGAGCTGTTTTTT
>.|TRBD1|TRBV10-3|TRBJ2-6
CAISESHHLRQGSSGANVLTF
TGTGCCATCAGTGAGTCGCACCACCTAAGACAGGGGAGCTCTGGGGCCAACGTCCTGACTTTC
>many|TRBD1|TRBV4-3|TRBJ1-2
CASSQESGQDRAGYTF
TGCGCCAGCAGCCAAGAGAGCGGACAGGACCGCGCGGGCTACACCTTC
>few|.|TRBV28|TRBJ1-1
CASSSQGYWTNTEAFF
TGTGCCAGCAGTTCTCAGGGTTACTGGACGAACACTGAAGCTTTCTTT
>.|TRBD2|TRBV4-3|TRBJ2-3
CASSHDLAGGAWTDTQYF
TGCGCCAGCAGCCACGATTTAGCGGGGGGCGCTTGGACAGATACGCAGTATTTT
>many|TRBD1|TRBV6-2/TRBV6-3|TRBJ2-5
CASSLDREETQYF
TGTGCCAGCAGTTTGGACAGGGAAGAGACCCAGTACTTC
>many|TRBD1|TRBV27|TRBJ1-2
CASSPTGGAYGYTF
TGTGCCAGCAGTCCCACAGGGGGCGCCTATGGCTACACCTTC